This T cell receptor beta chain was recovered during a study of shared clonotypes between healthy human individuals. In regard to this clone: The antigen remains undetermined.

Naive CD8 cells lacked CD45RO, underwent positive selection for CCR7 and left out terminally differentiated effector memory CD45RA+ cells. Findings of the study overall: Against clonotypes common to all four donors, non-shared ones had lower generation probabilities. The genetic and exposure-history diversity represented was limited by few donors.

Generated by immunoSEQ multiplex PCR, the TCRdb table keeps only in-frame clones and is missing some. The table has about 2,100,000 clones, roughly 91% seen once. This CDR3 region has 15 residues. The chain links TRBV21-1 to TRBJ1-1. TRBV21-1 is a pseudogene locus. This clonotype was sampled from a man in his late teens or twenties in good health. Some clones in this sample may be carry-over from other donors' samples. The sample consisted of naive CD8+ T cells from PBMCs. The CDR3 coding sequence is TGTGCCACCGATGGGACCATCCAATTGAACACTGAAGCTTTCTTT. Residues: CATDGTIQLNTEAFF.